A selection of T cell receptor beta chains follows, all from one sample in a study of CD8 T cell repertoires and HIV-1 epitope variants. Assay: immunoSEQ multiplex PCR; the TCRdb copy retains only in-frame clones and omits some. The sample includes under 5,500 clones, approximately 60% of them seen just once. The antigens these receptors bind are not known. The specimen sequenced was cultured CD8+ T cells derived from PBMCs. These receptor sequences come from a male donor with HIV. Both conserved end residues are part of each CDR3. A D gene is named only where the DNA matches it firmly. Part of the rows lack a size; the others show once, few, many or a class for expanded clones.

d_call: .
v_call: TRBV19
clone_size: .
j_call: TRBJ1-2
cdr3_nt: TGTGCCAGTAGTGCTACCGGGTCCCCTAATGGCTACACCTTC
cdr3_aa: CASSATGSPNGYTF

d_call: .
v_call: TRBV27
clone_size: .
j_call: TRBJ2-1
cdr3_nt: TGTGCCAGTGTGGCCAGTTACAATGAGCAGTTCTTC
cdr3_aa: CASVASYNEQFF

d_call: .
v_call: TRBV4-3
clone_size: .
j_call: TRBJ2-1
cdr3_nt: TGCGCCAGCAGCCATGGGTACAATGAGCAGTTCTTC
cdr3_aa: CASSHGYNEQFF

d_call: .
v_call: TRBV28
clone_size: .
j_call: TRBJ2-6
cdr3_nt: TGTGCCAGCAGCCGCCCAGCTGCTGGGGCCAACGTCCTGACTTTC
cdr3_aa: CASSRPAAGANVLTF

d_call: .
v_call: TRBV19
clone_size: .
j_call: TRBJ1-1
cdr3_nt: TGTGCCAGTAAATATCAGGGGACTGAAGCTTTCTTT
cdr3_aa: CASKYQGTEAFF

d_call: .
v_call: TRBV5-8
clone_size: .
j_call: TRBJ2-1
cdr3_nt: TGTGCCAGCAGCTTCGGGCAGGGCCTTGGGGAGCAGTTCTTC
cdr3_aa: CASSFGQGLGEQFF

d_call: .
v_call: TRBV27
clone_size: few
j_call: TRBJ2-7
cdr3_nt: TGTGCCAGCAGTCCCGCCCGAACCTACGAGCAGTACTTC
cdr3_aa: CASSPARTYEQYF

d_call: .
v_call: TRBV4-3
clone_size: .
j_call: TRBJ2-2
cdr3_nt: TGCGCCACCGGCTGGGGGGAGGACACCGGGGAGCTGTTTTTT
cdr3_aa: CATGWGEDTGELFF

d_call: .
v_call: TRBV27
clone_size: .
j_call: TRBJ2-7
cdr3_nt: TGTGCCAGCAGTCTGAGGCCGGAGACCTACGAGCAGTACTTC
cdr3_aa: CASSLRPETYEQYF

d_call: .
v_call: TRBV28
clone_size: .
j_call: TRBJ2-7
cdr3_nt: TGTGCCAGCACCCTTCCCGGACACCGGTCCTACGAGCAGTACTTC
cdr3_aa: CASTLPGHRSYEQYF

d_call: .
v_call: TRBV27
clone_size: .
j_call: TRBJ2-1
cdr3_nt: TGTGCCAGCAGTTTATCCGCGTACAATGAGCAGTTCTTC
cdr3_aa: CASSLSAYNEQFF

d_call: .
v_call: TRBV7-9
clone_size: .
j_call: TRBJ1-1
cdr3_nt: TGTGCCACACTAGGGGGGGGGCACACTGAAGCTTTCTTT
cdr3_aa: CATLGGGHTEAFF

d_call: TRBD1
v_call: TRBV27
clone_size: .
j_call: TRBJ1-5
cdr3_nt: TGTGCCAGCAGTCCCGACAGGGTGTACAATCAGCCCCAGCATTTT
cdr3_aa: CASSPDRVYNQPQHF

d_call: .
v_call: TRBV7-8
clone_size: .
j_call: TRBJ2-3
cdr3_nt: TGTGCCAGCAGCCCACAATCCTCGGCAGATACGCAGTATTTT
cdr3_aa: CASSPQSSADTQYF

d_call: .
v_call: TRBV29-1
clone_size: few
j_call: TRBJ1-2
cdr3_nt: TGCAGCGTTGGGGGGCCGAGGGGCTACACCTTC
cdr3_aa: CSVGGPRGYTF

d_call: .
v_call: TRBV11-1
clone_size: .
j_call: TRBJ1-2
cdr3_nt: TGTGCCAGCAGCCCTGGGACTTCTGACTATGGCTACACCTTC
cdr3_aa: CASSPGTSDYGYTF

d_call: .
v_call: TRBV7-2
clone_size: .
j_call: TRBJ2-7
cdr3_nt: TGTGCCAGCAGCTTAAACGGCGGGCAAACCTACGAGCAGTACTTC
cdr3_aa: CASSLNGGQTYEQYF

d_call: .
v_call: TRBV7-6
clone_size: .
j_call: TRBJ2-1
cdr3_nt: TGTGCCAGCAGCTTAGCCTTTTCGGGGGCGGGGTTCTCCTACAATGAGCAGTTCTTC
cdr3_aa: CASSLAFSGAGFSYNEQFF

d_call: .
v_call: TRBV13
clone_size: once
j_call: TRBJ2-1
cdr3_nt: TGTGCCAGCAGCCGAGGGAGCTCCTACAATGAGCAGTTCTTC
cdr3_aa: CASSRGSSYNEQFF

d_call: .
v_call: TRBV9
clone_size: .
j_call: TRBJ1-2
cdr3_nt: TGTGCCAGCAGCGTAGGGAGGGGCGGCCCGTCGGGCTACACCTTC
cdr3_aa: CASSVGRGGPSGYTF

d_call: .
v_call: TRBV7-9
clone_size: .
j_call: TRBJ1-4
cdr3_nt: TGTGCCAGCAGCTTAGTCGATAAGGAAAAACTGTTTTTT
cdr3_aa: CASSLVDKEKLFF

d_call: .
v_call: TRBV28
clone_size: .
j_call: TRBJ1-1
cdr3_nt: TGTGCCAGCAGTATCAGGGTTAGGATCACTGAAGCTTTCTTT
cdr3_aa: CASSIRVRITEAFF

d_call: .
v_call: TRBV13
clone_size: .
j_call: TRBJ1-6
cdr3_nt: TGTGCCAGCAGCTTAGGCGAGGGGTCGAGGGGATCACCCCTCCACTTT
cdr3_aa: CASSLGEGSRGSPLHF

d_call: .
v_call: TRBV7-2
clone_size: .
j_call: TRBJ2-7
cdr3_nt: TGTGCCAGCAGCCGGACAGCCATCTCCTACGAGCAGTACTTC
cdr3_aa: CASSRTAISYEQYF

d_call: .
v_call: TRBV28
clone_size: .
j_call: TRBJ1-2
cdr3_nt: TGTGCCAGCAGTTTCCCCGATGGTAACTATGGCTACACCTTC
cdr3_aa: CASSFPDGNYGYTF

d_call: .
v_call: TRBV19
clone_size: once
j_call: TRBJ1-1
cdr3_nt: TGTGCCAGTACCCCCCGCCAGCTAAGTGAAGCTTTCTTT
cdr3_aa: CASTPRQLSEAFF

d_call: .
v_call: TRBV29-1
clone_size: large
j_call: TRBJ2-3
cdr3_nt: TGCAGCGCGGCGGGCACCGAGTCCACAGATACGCAGTATTTT
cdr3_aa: CSAAGTESTDTQYF

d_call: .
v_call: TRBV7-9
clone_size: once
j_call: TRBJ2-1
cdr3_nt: TGTGCCAGCAGCTTAGAGGGGAGCTCCTACAATGAGCAGTTCTTC
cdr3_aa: CASSLEGSSYNEQFF

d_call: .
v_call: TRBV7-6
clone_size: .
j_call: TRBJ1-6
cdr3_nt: TGTGCCAGCAGCTTAGGGAACCTAGGGGATTCACCCCTCCACTTT
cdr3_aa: CASSLGNLGDSPLHF

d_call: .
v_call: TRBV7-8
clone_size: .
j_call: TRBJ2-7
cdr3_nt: TGTGCCAGCAGCTTTATCCCAGAGACCTCCTACGAGCAGTACTTC
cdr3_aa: CASSFIPETSYEQYF

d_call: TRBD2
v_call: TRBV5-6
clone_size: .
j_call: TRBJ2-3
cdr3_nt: TGTGCCAGCAGCTTGGCCGGGCGTGCTAGCGGAATCACAGATACGCAGTATTTT
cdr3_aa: CASSLAGRASGITDTQYF

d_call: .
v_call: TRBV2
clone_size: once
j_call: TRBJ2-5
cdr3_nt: TGTGCCAGCAGTGAATCTTACTCCCAGGAGACCCAGTACTTC
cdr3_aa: CASSESYSQETQYF

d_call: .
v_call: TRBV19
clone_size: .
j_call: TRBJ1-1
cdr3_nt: TGTGCCAGTAGAGGACAGTTGGGGACTGCGAGCACTGAAGCTTTCTTT
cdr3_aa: CASRGQLGTASTEAFF

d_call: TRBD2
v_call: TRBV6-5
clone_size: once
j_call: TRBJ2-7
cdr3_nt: TGTGCCAGCAGTTACGGGACTAGCCCCTACGAGCAGTACTTC
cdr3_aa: CASSYGTSPYEQYF

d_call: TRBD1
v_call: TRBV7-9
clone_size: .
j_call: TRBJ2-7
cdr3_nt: TGTGCCAGCAGCGACGGGACAGGGACCTACGAGCAGTACTTC
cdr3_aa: CASSDGTGTYEQYF

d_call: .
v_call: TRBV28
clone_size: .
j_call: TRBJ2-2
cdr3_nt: TGTGCCAGCAGTTTGGGGGCGAACACCGGGGAGCTGTTTTTT
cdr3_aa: CASSLGANTGELFF